These T cell receptor beta chains were read from a single sample in a study of cytomegalovirus exposure and HLA in healthy donors. Profiling relied on immunoSEQ multiplex PCR, and the TCRdb table lists in-frame clones only, not all of them. Of about 150,000 clones in the sample, about four fifths are singletons; the top ten hold about 3.5%. Sequencing was done on a sample of PBMCs. Receptors were obtained from a human donor in good health. The CDR3 runs from the conserved cysteine through the conserved F or W. The D gene is left open where the match is weak. Clone size appears in some rows only: once, few, many, or a class for an expanded clone.

.	TRBD1	TRBV13	TRBJ2-6	CASSITGDLFSGANVLTF	TGTGCCAGCAGCATAACAGGGGACCTTTTCTCTGGGGCCAACGTCCTGACTTTC
once	TRBD1	TRBV5-4	TRBJ2-2	CASSYGTGDLFF	TGTGCCAGCAGCTACGGGACAGGGGATCTGTTTTTT
.	.	TRBV19	TRBJ2-7	CASSLAVAYEQHF	TGTGCCAGTAGTCTGGCGGTGGCCTACGAGCAGCACTTC
.	.	TRBV7-9	TRBJ2-2	CASSFGPGALFF	TGTGCCAGCAGCTTTGGACCAGGGGCGCTGTTTTTT
.	.	TRBV5-5	TRBJ1-3	CASSLDGRSSGNTIYF	TGTGCCAGCAGCTTGGATGGAAGGAGCTCTGGAAACACCATATATTTT
.	.	TRBV10-3	TRBJ2-7	CAASGHGAYEQYF	TGTGCCGCCTCGGGACACGGAGCCTACGAGCAGTACTTC
.	TRBD1	TRBV2	TRBJ1-5	CASSDGGQGNQPQHF	TGTGCCAGCAGTGATGGAGGACAGGGAAACCAGCCCCAGCATTTT
once	TRBD2	TRBV25-1	TRBJ2-3	CASSVGAGGSTDTQYF	TGTGCCAGCAGTGTCGGCGCGGGAGGTAGCACAGATACGCAGTATTTT
.	TRBD2	TRBV7-2	TRBJ2-3	CASSLGASGASTDTQYF	TGTGCCAGCAGCTTAGGGGCTAGCGGGGCTAGCACAGATACGCAGTATTTT
.	TRBD2	TRBV27	TRBJ2-1	CASSSGTSGYYNEQFF	TGTGCCAGCAGTTCGGGGACTAGCGGGTATTACAATGAGCAGTTCTTC
.	.	TRBV4-3	TRBJ2-7	CASSQGQDTYEQYF	TGCGCCAGCAGCCAAGGACAGGATACCTACGAGCAGTACTTC
.	.	TRBV28	TRBJ1-5	CASTAWAQPQHF	TGTGCCAGTACGGCATGGGCTCAGCCCCAGCATTTT
.	.	TRBV19	TRBJ2-2	CASRKSGRASPGELFF	TGTGCCAGTAGGAAATCTGGCAGGGCAAGCCCCGGGGAGCTGTTTTTT
.	.	TRBV28	TRBJ2-7	CASYRRGYEQYF	TGTGCCAGCTACCGACGGGGGTACGAGCAGTACTTC
.	.	TRBV19	TRBJ1-1	CASSISRNTEAFF	TGTGCCAGTAGTATATCGAGAAACACTGAAGCTTTCTTT
.	.	TRBV6-6	TRBJ2-7	CASSYLTGMAYEQYF	TGTGCCAGCAGTTACTTAACAGGGATGGCCTACGAGCAGTACTTC
.	TRBD2	TRBV5-4	TRBJ2-1	CASSFSGRSLGEQFF	TGTGCCAGCAGCTTTAGCGGGAGAAGTCTTGGTGAGCAGTTCTTC
.	.	TRBV27	TRBJ2-1	CASIPRPGQVDTNEQFF	TGTGCCAGCATCCCCCGGCCGGGACAAGTGGATACCAATGAGCAGTTCTTC
.	.	TRBV30	TRBJ2-3	CAWSSGSTDTQYF	TGTGCCTGGAGCAGCGGGAGCACAGATACGCAGTATTTT
.	TRBD1	TRBV27	TRBJ1-2	CASSLSQGVGGYTF	TGTGCCAGCAGTTTATCGCAGGGGGTGGGTGGCTACACCTTC
.	.	TRBV6-4	TRBJ2-2	CASSDSLEAGELFF	TGTGCCAGCAGTGACTCTCTAGAGGCCGGGGAGCTGTTTTTT
.	TRBD2	TRBV9	TRBJ2-3	CASSVGDSGRFADTQYF	TGTGCCAGCAGCGTAGGGGATAGCGGGAGATTTGCAGATACGCAGTATTTT
.	TRBD1	TRBV28	TRBJ1-4	CASRSPGGSEKLFF	TGTGCCAGCAGATCCCCAGGGGGGAGTGAAAAACTGTTTTTT
.	TRBD1	TRBV7-7	TRBJ2-5	CASSFQAGGRGTQYF	TGTGCCAGCAGCTTCCAGGCAGGGGGCCGTGGGACCCAGTACTTC
.	.	TRBV15	TRBJ1-4	CATVGVGEKLFF	TGTGCCACCGTCGGGGTTGGCGAAAAACTGTTTTTT
.	TRBD1	TRBV6-6	TRBJ1-1	CASRPTTGMFTEAFF	TGTGCCAGCAGACCCACGACAGGGATGTTCACTGAAGCTTTCTTT
.	TRBD1	TRBV18	TRBJ1-2	CASSRGQGARRDGYTF	TGTGCCAGCTCACGGGGACAGGGGGCAAGGAGGGATGGCTACACCTTC
.	TRBD2	TRBV7-3	TRBJ2-7	CASSPGLAGGPFEQYF	TGTGCCAGCAGCCCAGGACTAGCGGGAGGGCCGTTCGAGCAGTACTTC
.	TRBD2	TRBV4-2	TRBJ2-5	CASSPYPLAGVSETQYF	TGTGCCAGCAGCCCATACCCACTAGCGGGAGTTTCAGAGACCCAGTACTTC
once	TRBD1	TRBV28	TRBJ1-1	CASSKEPGGRTEAFF	TGTGCCAGCAGTAAAGAACCAGGGGGGCGGACTGAAGCTTTCTTT
.	.	TRBV30	TRBJ1-5	CAWTPRQGRGDQPQHF	TGTGCCTGGACCCCACGGCAGGGGAGGGGGGATCAGCCCCAGCATTTT
few	.	TRBV5-8	TRBJ2-7	CASTDKRSYEQYF	TGTGCCAGCACGGACAAACGCTCCTACGAGCAGTACTTC
.	.	TRBV15	TRBJ2-7	CATSRDAGPNYEQYF	TGTGCCACCAGCAGAGATGCAGGCCCGAACTACGAGCAGTACTTC
.	TRBD2	TRBV28	TRBJ2-6	CASSFLAGNGANVLTF	TGTGCCAGCAGTTTCTTAGCGGGAAATGGGGCCAACGTCCTGACTTTC
.	.	TRBV7-3	TRBJ1-5	CASSLDRNQPQHF	TGTGCCAGCAGCTTAGACAGAAATCAGCCCCAGCATTTT
few	.	TRBV13	TRBJ2-1	CASSLASSDNEQFF	TGTGCCAGCAGCTTAGCTAGCTCCGACAATGAGCAGTTCTTC
.	.	TRBV7-9	TRBJ2-7	CASSLAVGQGPYEQYF	TGTGCCAGCAGCTTAGCTGTAGGGCAGGGCCCCTACGAGCAGTACTTC
.	.	TRBV7-2	TRBJ1-2	CASSLPVTADLDYGYTF	TGTGCCAGCAGCTTACCGGTAACAGCCGACCTCGACTATGGCTACACCTTC
.	TRBD1	TRBV15	TRBJ2-4	CATSWRQGAGSGIQYF	TGTGCCACCAGCTGGAGACAGGGGGCTGGAAGCGGCATTCAGTACTTC